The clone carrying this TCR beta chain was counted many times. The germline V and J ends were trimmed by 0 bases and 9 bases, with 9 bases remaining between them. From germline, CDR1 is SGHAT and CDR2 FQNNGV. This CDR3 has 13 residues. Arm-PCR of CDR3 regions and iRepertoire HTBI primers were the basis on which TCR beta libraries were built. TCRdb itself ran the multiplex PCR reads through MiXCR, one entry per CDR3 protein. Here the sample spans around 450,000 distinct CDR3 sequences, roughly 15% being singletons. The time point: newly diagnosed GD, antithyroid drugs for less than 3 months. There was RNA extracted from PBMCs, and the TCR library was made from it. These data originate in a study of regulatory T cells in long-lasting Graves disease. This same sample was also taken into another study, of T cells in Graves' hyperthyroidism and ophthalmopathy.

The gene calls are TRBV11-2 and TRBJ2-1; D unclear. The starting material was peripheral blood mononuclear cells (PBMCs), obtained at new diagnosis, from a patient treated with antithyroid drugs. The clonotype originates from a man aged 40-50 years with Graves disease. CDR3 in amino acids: CASSLDNLGEQFF. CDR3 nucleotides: TGTGCCAGCAGCTTAGATAACCTCGGTGAGCAGTTCTTC.